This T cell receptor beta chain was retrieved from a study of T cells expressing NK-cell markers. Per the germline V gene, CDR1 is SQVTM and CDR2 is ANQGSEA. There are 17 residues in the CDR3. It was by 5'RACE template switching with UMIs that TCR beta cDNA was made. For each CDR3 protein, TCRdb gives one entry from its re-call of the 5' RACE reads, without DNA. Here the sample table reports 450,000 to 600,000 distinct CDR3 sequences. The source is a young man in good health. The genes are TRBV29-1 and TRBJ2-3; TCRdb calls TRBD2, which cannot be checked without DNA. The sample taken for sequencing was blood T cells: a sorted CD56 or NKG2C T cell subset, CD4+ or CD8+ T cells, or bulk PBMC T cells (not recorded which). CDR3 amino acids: CSVEVRGPTYLTDTQYF.